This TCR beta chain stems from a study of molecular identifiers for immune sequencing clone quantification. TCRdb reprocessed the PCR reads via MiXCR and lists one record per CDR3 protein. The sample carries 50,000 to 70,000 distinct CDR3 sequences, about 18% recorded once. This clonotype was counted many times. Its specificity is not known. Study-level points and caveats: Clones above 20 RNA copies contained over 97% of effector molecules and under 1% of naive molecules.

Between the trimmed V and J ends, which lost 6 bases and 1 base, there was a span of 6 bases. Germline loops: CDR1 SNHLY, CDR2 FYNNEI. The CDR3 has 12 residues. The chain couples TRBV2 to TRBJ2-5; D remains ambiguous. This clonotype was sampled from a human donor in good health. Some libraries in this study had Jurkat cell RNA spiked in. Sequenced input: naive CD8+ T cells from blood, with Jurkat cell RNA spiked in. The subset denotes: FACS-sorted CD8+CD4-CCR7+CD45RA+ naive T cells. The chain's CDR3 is CASSPFQETQYF. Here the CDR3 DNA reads TGTGCCAGCAGCCCTTTCCAAGAGACCCAGTACTTC. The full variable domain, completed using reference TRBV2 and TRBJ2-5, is EPEVTQTPSHQVTQMGQEVILRCVPISNHLYFYWYRQILGQKVEFLVSFYNNEISEKSEIFDDQFSVERPDGSNFTLKIRSTKLEDSAMYFCASSPFQETQYFGPGTRLLVL.